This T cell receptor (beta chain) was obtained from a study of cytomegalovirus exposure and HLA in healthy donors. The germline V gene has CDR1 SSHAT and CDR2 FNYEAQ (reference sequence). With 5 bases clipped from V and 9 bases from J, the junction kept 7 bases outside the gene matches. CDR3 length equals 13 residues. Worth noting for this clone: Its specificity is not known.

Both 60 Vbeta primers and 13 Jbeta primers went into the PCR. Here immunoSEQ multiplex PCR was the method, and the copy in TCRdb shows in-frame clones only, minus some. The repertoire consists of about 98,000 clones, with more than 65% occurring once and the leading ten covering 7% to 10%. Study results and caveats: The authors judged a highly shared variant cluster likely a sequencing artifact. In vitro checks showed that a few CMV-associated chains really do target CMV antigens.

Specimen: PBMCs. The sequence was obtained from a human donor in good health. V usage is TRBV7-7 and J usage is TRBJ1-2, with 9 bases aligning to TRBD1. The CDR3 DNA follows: TGTGCCAGCAGCCAGGGACAGGGTGGGAGCTACACCTTC. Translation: CASSQGQGGSYTF.